These 15 T cell receptor beta chains came from one sample sequenced in a study of T cells in Graves' hyperthyroidism and ophthalmopathy. TCR beta CDR3 regions were amplified from RNA. The HTBI primer set drove a first-round RT-PCR of the TCR CDR3. Each CDR3 protein is one row after TCRdb ran MiXCR on the multiplex PCR reads. The sample lists about 500,000 distinct CDR3 sequences, about 16% occurring once. The source material was blood. All receptors derive from a woman in her 30s with Graves' ophthalmopathy.

In this sample, this clonotype turned up many times. The V call is TRBV6-6, the J call TRBJ2-3; D uncertain. Germline CDR1 is MNHNY and CDR2 is SVGAGI (reference sequence). V was pared by 0 bases and J by 4 bases, with 14 bases between. The CDR3 has 16 residues. CDR3 sequence: CASSYSPGWSADTQYF. DNA of the CDR3: TGTGCCAGCAGTTACTCACCGGGTTGGTCGGCAGATACGCAGTATTTT.

The rearrangement links TRBV28 to TRBJ1-4; tentative D call: TRBD1 (5 bases). CDR1 is MDHEN, CDR2 SYDVKM, per germline. The CDR3 contains 15 residues. V dropped 5 bases and J dropped 6 bases, with 16 bases sitting between them. CDR3 residues: CASSPYAGHDEKLFF. The CDR3 DNA follows: TGTGCCAGCAGTCCCTACGCAGGGCATGATGAAAAACTGTTTTTT.

The chain combines TRBV28 with TRBJ2-2, with TRBD2 identical over 13 bases. V lost 3 bases to trimming and J lost 6 bases; unmatched junction nucleotides: 13. The CDR3 totals 19 residues. The germline V gene encodes CDR1 MDHEN and CDR2 SYDVKM. The CDR3: CASSLSILRTSGRSGELFF. CDR3 sequence (DNA): TGTGCCAGCAGTTTGTCAATTTTGAGGACTAGCGGGAGATCCGGGGAGCTGTTTTTT. The full variable domain, rest sourced from reference TRBV28 and TRBJ2-2, is DVKVTQSSRYLVKRTGEKVFLECVQDMDHENMFWYRQDPGLGLRLIYFSYDVKMKEKGDIPEGYSVSREKKERFSLILESASTNQTSMYLCASSLSILRTSGRSGELFFGEGSRLTVL.

This clonotype was observed many times. The chain combines TRBV20-1 with TRBJ2-1; 9 nucleotides align to TRBD2. In germline, CDR1 is DFQATT, CDR2 SNEGSKA (reference sequence). The CDR3 totals 15 residues. With V trimmed by 6 bases and J by 5 bases, 11 bases remained unmatched. For the CDR3, the DNA is TGCAGTGCAACCGCGACTAGCGGAGGGAACAATGAGCAGTTCTTC. Translating it yields CSATATSGGNNEQFF.

At least ten counts were recorded for this clonotype. The CDR3 region is CASSLRTSPATYEQYF. Written as DNA, the CDR3 is TGTGCCAGCAGTTTACGGACTAGCCCGGCCACCTACGAGCAGTACTTC. V usage is TRBV27 and J usage is TRBJ2-7; 8 nucleotides match TRBD2. V trimming: 2 bases; J trimming: 2 bases; junction bases outside the gene matches: 8. There are 16 residues in the CDR3. CDR1 is MNHEY and CDR2 is SMNVEV in the germline V gene (reference sequence).

This clonotype was observed at least ten times. The chain carries TRBV2 and TRBJ2-7; 9 bases are shared with TRBD2. This CDR3 is built from 15 residues. J was trimmed by 4 bases and V by 4 bases; bases with no gene match: 8. Germline CDR1 SNHLY, CDR2 FYNNEI. The CDR3 is CASSVKVAGAYEQYF. DNA of the CDR3: TGTGCCAGCAGTGTGAAGGTAGCGGGAGCTTACGAGCAGTACTTC.

This clonotype occurred many times. V is TRBV9 and J is TRBJ2-5, with a weak D call TRBD2 (5 bases). The CDR3 covers 13 residues. V was shortened by 4 bases and J by 1 base, with 8 bases between the two germline ends. Germline V gene lookup returns CDR1 SGDLS and CDR2 YYNGEE. The CDR3 bases are TGTGCCAGCAGCTGGAGCGGCCAAGAGACCCAGTACTTC. It is translated as CASSWSGQETQYF.

This clonotype was counted at least ten times. V gene TRBV5-1 combines with J gene TRBJ2-1; D unclear. This CDR3 comprises 16 residues. Germline V gives CDR1 SGHRS, CDR2 YFSETQ. The ends were cut back, 6 bases at V and 1 base at J, with 17 bases in the middle. The CDR3 is CASTRAAWVSYNEQFF. CDR3 nucleotides: TGCGCCAGCACAAGGGCCGCCTGGGTATCCTACAATGAGCAGTTCTTC.

The count of this clonotype is one. The chain recombines TRBV20-1 with TRBJ1-1; D remains ambiguous. CDR3 length: 15 amino acids. CDR1 DFQATT and CDR2 SNEGSKA come from the germline V gene (reference sequence). The ends were cut back, 0 bases at V and 1 base at J, with 12 bases in the middle. In DNA, the CDR3 is TGCAGTGCTAGAGATATGAGGAACAGGAACACTGAAGCTTTCTTT. This gives the protein CSARDMRNRNTEAFF.

In this sample, this clonotype turned up many times. The DNA for the CDR3 is TGCAGTGCTAGAGCGTTAGCGGGCGGCCTCAATGAGCAGTTCTTC. The encoded protein is CSARALAGGLNEQFF. The rearrangement uses TRBV20-1 and TRBJ2-1; 7 bases map to TRBD2. The germline V gene has CDR1 DFQATT and CDR2 SNEGSKA (reference sequence). The junction had 9 bases not matched to a gene; V was cut back by 1 base and J by 6 bases. CDR3 length: 15 amino acids.

This clonotype was counted ten times or more. The rearrangement uses TRBV6-5 and TRBJ2-7, with D possibly TRBD1 on 6 matching bases. CDR1 MNHEY and CDR2 SVGAGI come from the germline V gene. V lost 0 bases, J lost 5 bases, and 17 bases lay in between. The length of the CDR3 is 16 residues. DNA for the CDR3: TGTGCCAGCAGTTACTCGAAGCAGGGGACCGCCGACGAGCAGTACTTC. Its translation: CASSYSKQGTADEQYF.

This clonotype occurred many times. The chain recombines TRBV4-3 with TRBJ2-7, with 8 nucleotides matching TRBD2. The CDR3 covers 14 residues. Looked up from germline, CDR1 is LGHNA and CDR2 is YSLEER. V lost 3 bases to trimming and J lost 3 bases; unmatched junction nucleotides: 4. CDR3: CASSQAGGDYEQYF. The CDR3 DNA is TGCGCCAGCAGCCAGGCGGGAGGAGACTACGAGCAGTACTTC.

The chain uses TRBV5-5 and TRBJ2-3; D unresolved. The CDR3 is 14 amino acids. CDR1 is SGHKS and CDR2 is YYEKEE in the germline V gene (reference sequence). The V end lost 1 base, the J end lost 4 bases, and 10 bases lay between the germline ends. The CDR3 sequence: CASSLWLLPDTQYF. CDR3 DNA: TGTGCCAGCAGCTTGTGGCTTTTACCAGATACGCAGTATTTT.

V and J are TRBV11-2 and TRBJ2-3; 12 positions match TRBD2. The junction had 8 bases not matched to a gene; V was cut back by 5 bases and J by 5 bases. Germline V gene sequence: CDR1 SGHAT, CDR2 FQNNGV. This CDR3 is 16 amino acids long. CDR3 amino acids: CASSPAGLAGLDTQYF. The CDR3 bases are TGTGCCAGCAGCCCGGCGGGACTAGCGGGTTTAGATACGCAGTATTTT.

V is TRBV27 and J is TRBJ1-5; weak D call: TRBD1 (5 bases). CDR1 and CDR2 (germline): MNHEY, SMNVEV (reference sequence). Between the trimmed V and J ends, which lost 5 bases and 6 bases, there was a span of 17 bases. The CDR3 is made up of 15 amino acids. CDR3 coding DNA: TGTGCCAGCAGTCTCCTCAGGGATTTGAGTCAGCCCCAGCATTTT. Its translation is CASSLLRDLSQPQHF.